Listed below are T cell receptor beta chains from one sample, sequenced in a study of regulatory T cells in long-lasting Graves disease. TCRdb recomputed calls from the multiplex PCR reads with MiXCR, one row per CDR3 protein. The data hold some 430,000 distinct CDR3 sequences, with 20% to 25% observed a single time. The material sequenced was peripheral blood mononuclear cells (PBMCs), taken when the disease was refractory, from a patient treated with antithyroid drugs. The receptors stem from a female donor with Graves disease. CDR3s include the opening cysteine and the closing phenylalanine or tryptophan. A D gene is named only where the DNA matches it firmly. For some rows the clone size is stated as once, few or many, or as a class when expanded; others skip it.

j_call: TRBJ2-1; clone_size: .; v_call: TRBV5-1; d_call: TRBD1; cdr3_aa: CASSLETGGWGNEQFF; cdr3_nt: TGCGCCAGCAGCTTGGAAACAGGGGGCTGGGGGAATGAGCAGTTCTTC
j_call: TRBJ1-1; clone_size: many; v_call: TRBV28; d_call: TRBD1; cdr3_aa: CASILHGTVNTEAFF; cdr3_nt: TGTGCCAGCATCCTTCACGGGACAGTGAACACTGAAGCTTTCTTT
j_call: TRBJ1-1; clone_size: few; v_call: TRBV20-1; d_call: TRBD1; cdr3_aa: CSARSGQGARTEAFF; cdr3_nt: TGCAGTGCTAGATCGGGACAGGGGGCGCGGACTGAAGCTTTCTTT
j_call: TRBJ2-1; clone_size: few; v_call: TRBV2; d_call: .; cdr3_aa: CASSGGGRGGEQFF; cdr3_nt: TGTGCCAGCAGTGGGGGCGGCAGGGGAGGTGAGCAGTTCTTC
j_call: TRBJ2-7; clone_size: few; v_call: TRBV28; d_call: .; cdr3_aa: CVSRTGHPYEQYF; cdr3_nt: TGTGTTAGCCGTACGGGACACCCCTACGAGCAGTACTTC
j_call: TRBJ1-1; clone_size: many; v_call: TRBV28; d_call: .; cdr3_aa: CASSLSSRVNTEAFF; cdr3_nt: TGTGCCAGCAGTCTCTCATCTCGGGTGAACACTGAAGCTTTCTTT
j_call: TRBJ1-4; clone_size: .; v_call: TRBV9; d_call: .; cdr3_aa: CASSVGGGTNEKLFF; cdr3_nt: TGTGCCAGCAGCGTAGGGGGGGGGACTAATGAAAAACTGTTTTTT
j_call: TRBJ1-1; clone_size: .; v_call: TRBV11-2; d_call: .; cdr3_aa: CASSYPRGLGDTEAFF; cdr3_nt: TGTGCCAGCAGTTACCCACGCGGGCTGGGGGACACTGAAGCTTTCTTT
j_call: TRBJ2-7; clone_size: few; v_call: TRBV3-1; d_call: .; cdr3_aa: CASSQGRDGPYEQYF; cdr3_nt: TGTGCCAGCAGCCAAGGCCGAGACGGACCCTACGAGCAGTACTTC
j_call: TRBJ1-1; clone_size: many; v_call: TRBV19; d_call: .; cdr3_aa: CASSVTGTITEAFF; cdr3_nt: TGTGCCAGTAGTGTAACAGGGACGATCACTGAAGCTTTCTTT
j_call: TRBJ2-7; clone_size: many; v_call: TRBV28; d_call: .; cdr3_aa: CAVHGTIRVGRAYEQYF; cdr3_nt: TGTGCCGTACACGGAACAATCAGGGTCGGCCGGGCCTACGAGCAGTACTTC
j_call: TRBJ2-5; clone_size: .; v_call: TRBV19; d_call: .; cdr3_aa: CASRWDTRGTQYF; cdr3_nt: TGTGCCAGTAGATGGGACACCCGGGGGACCCAGTACTTC
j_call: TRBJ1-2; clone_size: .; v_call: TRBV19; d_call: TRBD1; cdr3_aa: CASSTPPRGRNYGYTF; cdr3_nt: TGTGCCAGTAGTACACCTCCCAGGGGGCGCAACTATGGCTACACCTTC
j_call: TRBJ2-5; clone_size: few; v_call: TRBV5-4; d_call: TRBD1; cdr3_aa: CASSPMTGEETQYF; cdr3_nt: TGTGCCAGCAGCCCCATGACAGGGGAAGAGACCCAGTACTTC
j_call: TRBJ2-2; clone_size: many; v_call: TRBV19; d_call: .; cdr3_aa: CASTRTVNTGELFF; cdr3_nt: TGTGCCAGTACGAGGACGGTGAACACCGGGGAGCTGTTTTTT
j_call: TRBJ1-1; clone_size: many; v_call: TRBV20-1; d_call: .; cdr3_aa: CSASQGTNTEAFF; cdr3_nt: TGCAGTGCTTCACAGGGCACGAACACTGAAGCTTTCTTT
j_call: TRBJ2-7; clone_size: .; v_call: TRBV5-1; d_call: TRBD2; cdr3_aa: CASSPLTSGTPYEQYF; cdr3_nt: TGCGCCAGCAGCCCCTTGACTAGCGGGACCCCCTACGAGCAGTACTTC
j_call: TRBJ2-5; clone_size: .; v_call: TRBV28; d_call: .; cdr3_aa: CASSFQVSQYF; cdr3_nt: TGTGCCAGCAGTTTCCAGGTCTCCCAGTACTTC
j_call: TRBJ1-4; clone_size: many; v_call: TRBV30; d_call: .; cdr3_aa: CACLRAPRSELFF; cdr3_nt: TGTGCCTGCCTCCGGGCCCCAAGATCGGAACTGTTTTTT
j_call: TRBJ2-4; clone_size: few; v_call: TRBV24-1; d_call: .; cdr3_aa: CARPPRRVKNIQYF; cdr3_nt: TGTGCCCGACCACCACGACGTGTCAAAAACATTCAGTACTTC
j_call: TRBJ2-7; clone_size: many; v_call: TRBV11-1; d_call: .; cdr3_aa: CASSLGWVNYEQYF; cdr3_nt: TGTGCCAGCAGCCTCGGATGGGTTAACTACGAGCAGTACTTC
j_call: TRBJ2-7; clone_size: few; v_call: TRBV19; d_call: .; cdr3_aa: CASSTQDAREQYF; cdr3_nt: TGTGCCAGTAGTACCCAGGACGCGCGGGAGCAGTACTTC
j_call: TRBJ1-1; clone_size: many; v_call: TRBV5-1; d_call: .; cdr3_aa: CASSSSGDGYTEAFF; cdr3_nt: TGCGCCAGCAGCTCCTCCGGGGATGGGTACACTGAAGCTTTCTTT
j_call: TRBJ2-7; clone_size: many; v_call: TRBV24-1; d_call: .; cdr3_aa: CATSERGYEQYF; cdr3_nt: TGTGCCACCAGTGAGAGGGGGTACGAGCAGTACTTC
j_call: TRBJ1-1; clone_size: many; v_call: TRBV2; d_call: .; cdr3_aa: CASSVLGRDTEAFF; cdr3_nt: TGTGCCAGCAGTGTTTTGGGGAGGGACACTGAAGCTTTCTTT
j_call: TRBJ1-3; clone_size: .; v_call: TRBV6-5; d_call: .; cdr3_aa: CASSYGGHENTIYF; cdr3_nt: TGTGCCAGCAGTTACGGCGGGCATGAAAACACCATATATTTT
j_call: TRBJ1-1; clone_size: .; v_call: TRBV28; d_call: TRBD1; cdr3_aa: CASSLGTGALLNTEAFF; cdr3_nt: TGTGCCAGCAGTTTAGGGACAGGGGCCCTTCTGAACACTGAAGCTTTCTTT
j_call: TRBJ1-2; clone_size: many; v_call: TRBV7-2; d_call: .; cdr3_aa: CASSLNEGGYGYTF; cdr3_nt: TGTGCCAGCAGCCTAAACGAGGGTGGCTATGGCTACACCTTC
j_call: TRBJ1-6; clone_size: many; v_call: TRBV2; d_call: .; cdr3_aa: CASSAGLSGPLHF; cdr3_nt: TGTGCCAGCAGCGCGGGGCTTTCGGGGCCCCTCCACTTT
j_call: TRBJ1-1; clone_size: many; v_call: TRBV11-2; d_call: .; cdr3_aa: CASSLFQGTEAFF; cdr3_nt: TGTGCCAGCAGCTTATTCCAGGGGACTGAAGCTTTCTTT
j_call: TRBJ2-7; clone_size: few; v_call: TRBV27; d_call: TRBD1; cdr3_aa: CASSPALIWTGGSEQYF; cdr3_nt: TGTGCCAGCAGTCCGGCCTTAATTTGGACAGGGGGCTCCGAGCAGTACTTC
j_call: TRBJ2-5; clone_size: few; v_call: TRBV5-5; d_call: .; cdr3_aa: CASSLNRQVQETQYF; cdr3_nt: TGTGCCAGCAGCCTAAATCGACAGGTCCAAGAGACCCAGTACTTC
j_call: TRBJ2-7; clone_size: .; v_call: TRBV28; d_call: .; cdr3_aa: CASSPLSHEQYF; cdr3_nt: TGTGCCAGCAGTCCTCTGAGCCACGAGCAGTACTTC
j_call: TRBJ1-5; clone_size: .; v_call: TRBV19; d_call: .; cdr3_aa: CASRFDISNQPQHF; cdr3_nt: TGTGCCAGTAGGTTCGACATTAGCAATCAGCCCCAGCATTTT
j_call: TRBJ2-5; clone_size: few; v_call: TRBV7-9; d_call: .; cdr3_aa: CASSTSPGPWETQYF; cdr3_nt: TGTGCCAGCAGCACCTCCCCGGGACCTTGGGAGACCCAGTACTTC
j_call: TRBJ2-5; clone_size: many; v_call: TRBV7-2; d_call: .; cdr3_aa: CASSLIGTSQETQYF; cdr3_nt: TGTGCCAGCAGCCTAATCGGGACCTCCCAAGAGACCCAGTACTTC
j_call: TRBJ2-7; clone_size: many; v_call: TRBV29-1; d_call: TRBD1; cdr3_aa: CSVRDRGVYEQYF; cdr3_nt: TGCAGCGTCCGGGACAGGGGAGTCTACGAGCAGTACTTC
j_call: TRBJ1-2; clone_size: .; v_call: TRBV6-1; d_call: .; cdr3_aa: CASSKRQGSILYGYTF; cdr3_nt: TGTGCCAGCAGTAAACGGCAGGGAAGTATACTCTATGGCTACACCTTC
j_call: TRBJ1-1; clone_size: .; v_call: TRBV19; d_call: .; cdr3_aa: CASSTGGIGTEAFF; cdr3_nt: TGTGCCAGTAGCACGGGCGGGATAGGCACTGAAGCTTTCTTT
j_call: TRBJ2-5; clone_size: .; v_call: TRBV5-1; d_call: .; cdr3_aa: CASSPSPALIQETQYF; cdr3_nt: TGCGCCAGCAGCCCCTCGCCAGCGCTCATCCAAGAGACCCAGTACTTC
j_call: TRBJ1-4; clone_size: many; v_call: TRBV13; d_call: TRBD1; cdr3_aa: CASSLEGGESEKLFF; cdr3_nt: TGTGCCAGCAGCTTAGAAGGGGGCGAGAGTGAAAAACTGTTTTTT
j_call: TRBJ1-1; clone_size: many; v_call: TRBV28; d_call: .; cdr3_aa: CASSLAWGNTEAFF; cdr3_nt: TGTGCCAGCAGTTTAGCCTGGGGGAACACTGAAGCTTTCTTT
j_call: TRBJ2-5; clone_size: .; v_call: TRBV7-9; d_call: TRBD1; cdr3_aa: CASSPLTGVRETQYF; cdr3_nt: TGTGCCAGCAGCCCCTTGACAGGGGTTAGGGAGACCCAGTACTTC
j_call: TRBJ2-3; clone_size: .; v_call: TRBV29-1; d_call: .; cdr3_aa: CSVERGGADTQYF; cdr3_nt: TGCAGCGTTGAAAGAGGGGGGGCAGATACGCAGTATTTT
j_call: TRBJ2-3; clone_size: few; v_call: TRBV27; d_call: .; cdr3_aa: CATIGQNTDTQYF; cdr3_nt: TGTGCCACCATCGGACAGAACACAGATACGCAGTATTTT
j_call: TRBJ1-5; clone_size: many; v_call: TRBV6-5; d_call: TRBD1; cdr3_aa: CASSYIPIGTVLNQPQHF; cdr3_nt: TGTGCCAGCAGTTACATACCCATCGGGACAGTATTAAATCAGCCCCAGCATTTT
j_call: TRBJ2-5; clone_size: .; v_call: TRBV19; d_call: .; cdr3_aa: CASSIDDSQETQYF; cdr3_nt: TGTGCCAGTAGTATAGATGACAGCCAAGAGACCCAGTACTTC
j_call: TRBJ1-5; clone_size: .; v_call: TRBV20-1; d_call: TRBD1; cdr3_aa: CSASWTGSNQPQHF; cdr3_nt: TGCAGTGCCTCCTGGACAGGGTCGAATCAGCCCCAGCATTTT